The 23 T cell receptor beta chains reported below all come from one sample, sequenced in a study of OX40 agonist ivuxolimab in advanced cancers. Preparation of the library involved the immunoSEQ multiplex PCR assay. Sourced from immuneACCESS, this table was stored by TCRdb with only in-frame sequences that have V and J called. A share of the clones is absent; for the studies checked, an unresolved V gene accounts for under half, and the remainder has no known explanation. The sample data list 60,000 to 70,000 clones, and more than 85% of these were observed just once. About 12% of the sample is held by the ten biggest clonotypes. The sequences come from CD4+ or CD8+ T cells sorted from blood, collected in a trial of the OX40 agonist ivuxolimab. Source of these receptors: an adult with an advanced solid tumor such as melanoma, head and neck, liver or kidney cancer.

The chain carries TRBV19 and TRBJ2-3; no clear D. V gave up 3 bases and J gave up 7 bases, with 5 bases separating them. The length of the CDR3 is 11 residues. Germline V gene data show CDR1 as LNHDA and CDR2 as SQIVND (reference sequence). CDR3: CASSIGYTQYF. The CDR3 bases are TGTGCCAGTAGTATTGGTTATACGCAGTATTTT.

V and J are TRBV19 and TRBJ2-5; D remains unclear. Germline lookup yields CDR1 LNHDA and CDR2 SQIVND (reference sequence). The CDR3 totals 13 residues. V lost 5 bases, J lost 4 bases, and 11 bases lay in between. The CDR3 here is CASSLGQPETQYF. The CDR3 DNA follows: TGTGCCAGTAGTCTTGGGCAGCCAGAGACCCAGTACTTC. Variable domain in full (rest from reference TRBV19 and TRBJ2-5): DGGITQSPKYLFRKEGQNVTLSCEQNLNHDAMYWYRQDPGQGLRLIYYSQIVNDFQKGDIAEGYSVSREKKESFPLTVTSAQKNPTAFYLCASSLGQPETQYFGPGTRLLVL.

The chain employs TRBV5-8 and TRBJ2-7; TRBD1 matches at 8 bases. After removal of 4 bases from V and 7 bases from J, the junction contained 16 bases not matched to a gene. CDR1 and CDR2 (germline): SGHTS, YDEGEE. The CDR3 sequence is 16 residues long. CDR3 region: CASSSRDRSIPTEQYF. DNA of the CDR3: TGTGCCAGCAGCAGCCGGGACAGGAGTATTCCTACGGAGCAGTACTTC.

The chain combines TRBV7-9 with TRBJ2-6; D perhaps matches TRBD1 (6 bases). Germline V lookup: CDR1 SEHNR, CDR2 FQNEAQ (reference sequence). CDR3 length: 17 amino acids. V lost 5 bases, J lost 3 bases, and 17 bases lay in between. The CDR3 DNA sequence: TGTGCCAGCAGCGGTCGATCATGGGGGCTTGGGGCCAACGTCCTGACTTTC. Protein: CASSGRSWGLGANVLTF.

The V call is TRBV19, the J call TRBJ1-5, with 10 bases aligning to TRBD1. Germline values: CDR1 LNHDA, CDR2 SQIVND (reference sequence). Trimming removed 6 bases from V and 6 bases from J; junction bases left unmatched: 8. This CDR3 is built from 15 residues. The CDR3 DNA sequence: TGTGCCAGTAGCACCGGGACAGGGGTTGGTCAGCCCCAGCATTTT. Its protein is CASSTGTGVGQPQHF. The variable domain in full, with the rest retrieved from reference TRBV19 and TRBJ1-5, is DGGITQSPKYLFRKEGQNVTLSCEQNLNHDAMYWYRQDPGQGLRLIYYSQIVNDFQKGDIAEGYSVSREKKESFPLTVTSAQKNPTAFYLCASSTGTGVGQPQHFGDGTRLSIL.

The genes are TRBV6-1 and TRBJ1-3; 9 positions match TRBD1. There are 14 residues in the CDR3. CDR1 is MNHNS, CDR2 SASEGT, per germline. The V and J ends lost 8 bases and 4 bases, in that order; junction bases with no gene match: 6. The CDR3 DNA reads as TGTGCCAGCCTAGGGGACAGGGCAGGAAACACCATATATTTT. Amino acid sequence: CASLGDRAGNTIYF.

The chain links TRBV2 to TRBJ1-5, with D perhaps matching TRBD1 (5 bases). The CDR3 runs to 16 residues. Germline values: CDR1 SNHLY, CDR2 FYNNEI. Between the trimmed V and J ends, which lost 6 bases and 4 bases, there was a span of 19 bases. This chain's CDR3 is CASRGRADLKNQPQHF. CDR3 coding DNA: TGTGCCAGCAGGGGCAGGGCTGACCTTAAGAATCAGCCCCAGCATTTT. The complete variable domain, with remaining parts taken from reference TRBV2 and TRBJ1-5, reads EPEVTQTPSHQVTQMGQEVILRCVPISNHLYFYWYRQILGQKVEFLVSFYNNEISEKSEIFDDQFSVERPDGSNFTLKIRSTKLEDSAMYFCASRGRADLKNQPQHFGDGTRLSIL.

The rearrangement links TRBV7-2 to TRBJ2-1; D assignment may be TRBD1 or TRBD2 (6 bases each). Trimming stripped 6 bases from V and 7 bases from J, with 13 bases between. Germline V lookup: CDR1 SGHTA, CDR2 FQGNSA. The CDR3 is 13 residues long. CDR3 amino acids: CASRGGRANEQFF. DNA for the CDR3: TGTGCCAGCAGGGGGGGCCGAGCAAATGAGCAGTTCTTC. Full variable domain (missing parts from reference TRBV7-2 and TRBJ2-1): GAGVSQSPSNKVTEKGKDVELRCDPISGHTALYWYRQSLGQGLEFLIYFQGNSAPDKSGLPSDRFSAERTGGSVSTLTIQRTQQEDSAVYLCASRGGRANEQFFGPGTRLTVL.

The CDR3 DNA reads TGTGCCAGCAGTGCACGAGGCCTCTACACCTTC. Translation gives CASSARGLYTF. V is TRBV27 and J is TRBJ1-2, with no clear D. The CDR3 runs to 11 residues. Per germline, CDR1 MNHEY and CDR2 SMNVEV (reference sequence). V shed 5 bases and J shed 10 bases, with 11 bases lying between them.

The V call is TRBV27, the J call TRBJ2-1, with TRBD1 matching over 8 bases. Germline CDR1 MNHEY, CDR2 SMNVEV (reference sequence). The CDR3 has 13 residues. Unmatched junction bases numbered 1, after V lost 2 bases and J lost 7 bases. The CDR3 DNA is TGTGCCAGCAGTTTACAGGGGGCGAATGAGCAGTTCTTC. Protein product: CASSLQGANEQFF.

This clone was counted a few times. The chain is built from TRBV7-6 and TRBJ2-5, with a tentative D call TRBD2 (5 bases). Germline lookup yields CDR1 SGHVS and CDR2 FNYEAQ. Trimming left V 6 bases short and J 2 bases short, with 13 bases between. The length of the CDR3 is 14 residues. CDR3 sequence: CASRATGYQETQYF. The DNA for the CDR3 is TGTGCCAGCAGAGCAACGGGGTATCAAGAGACCCAGTACTTC.

This chain uses TRBV15 with TRBJ2-2; D not resolved. The V and J ends lost 3 bases and 6 bases respectively, with 14 bases between them. CDR1 LNHNV and CDR2 YYDKDF come from the germline V gene (reference sequence). The CDR3 sequence is 15 residues long. CDR3 loop: CATSSPTPSAGELFF. As DNA, the CDR3 is TGTGCCACCAGCAGTCCCACCCCCTCGGCCGGGGAGCTGTTTTTT.

The chain combines TRBV10-1 with TRBJ1-1; perhaps TRBD1 as D (5 bases). From germline, CDR1 is WNHNN and CDR2 SYGVQD (reference sequence). The CDR3 consists of 16 residues. Trimming shortened V by 1 base and J by 1 base, and 13 bases separated the two germline ends. CDR3 amino acids: CASSEFNDSPNTEAFF. CDR3 bases: TGCGCCAGCAGTGAGTTCAATGACAGCCCGAACACTGAAGCTTTCTTT.

V and J are TRBV28 and TRBJ1-5; TRBD1 matches 7 bases. J was trimmed by 7 bases and V by 5 bases; bases with no gene match: 11. Germline CDR1 MDHEN, CDR2 SYDVKM. The CDR3 totals 15 residues. CDR3 nucleotide sequence: TGTGCCAGCAGTCTTTACCAGGGGGAGGGGCAGCCCCAGCATTTT. Residues: CASSLYQGEGQPQHF.

V and J are TRBV9 and TRBJ1-2; a possible D gene is TRBD1 (6 bases). V was cut by 4 bases and J by 3 bases, with 16 bases left in between. The CDR3 length is 15 residues. Germline V gene sequence: CDR1 SGDLS, CDR2 YYNGEE. CDR3 DNA: TGTGCCAGCAGCCGTGACAGGAAATGGGACTATGGCTACACCTTC. It specifies CASSRDRKWDYGYTF.

CDR3 DNA: TGTGCCAGCAGCCCCGGGACTAGCGGTAACAATGAGCAGTTCTTC. Protein sequence: CASSPGTSGNNEQFF. The chain joins TRBV27 to TRBJ2-1, with TRBD2 matching over 11 bases. Germline assignment: CDR1 MNHEY and CDR2 SMNVEV (reference sequence). J was trimmed by 5 bases and V by 6 bases; bases with no gene match: 6. The CDR3 is 15 residues long.

The rearrangement uses TRBV29-1 and TRBJ2-7, with 8 bases matching TRBD1. CDR1 is SQVTM, CDR2 ANQGSEA, per germline. V shed 4 bases and J 2 bases; nucleotides not matched to a gene: 7. This CDR3 region has 14 residues. The CDR3 protein is CSVAGRQGTYEQYF. The CDR3 coding sequence is TGCAGCGTTGCCGGAAGACAGGGGACCTACGAGCAGTACTTC.

The rearrangement uses TRBV7-9 and TRBJ2-2; 7 nucleotides match TRBD2. From germline, CDR1 is SEHNR and CDR2 FQNEAQ (reference sequence). V dropped 4 bases and J dropped 7; count of bases not matched to a gene: 9. This CDR3 is built from 15 residues. CDR3 DNA: TGTGCCAGCAGCTCCCGGGACTACACCAGCGGGGAGCTGTTTTTT. It encodes CASSSRDYTSGELFF.

The rearrangement joins TRBV7-2 to TRBJ1-5; TRBD1 matches 9 bases. Losses at the gene ends were 3 bases for V and 7 bases for J; bases not matched to a gene: 10. CDR3 size: 16 residues. Germline CDR1 reads SGHTA; CDR2 reads FQGNSA. DNA for the CDR3: TGTGCCAGCAGCTTTCCGTCTACAGGGGGCTGGCAGCCCCAGCATTTT. It encodes CASSFPSTGGWQPQHF.

V usage is TRBV5-4 and J usage is TRBJ1-1; maybe TRBD1 (6 bases). Germline CDR1 reads SGHNT; CDR2 reads YYREEE (reference sequence). This CDR3 region has 13 residues. The V and J ends lost 2 bases and 5 bases respectively, with 10 bases between them. In nucleotides, the CDR3 is TGTGCCAGCAGCTTCGCAGGGGAAACTGAAGCTTTCTTT. This translates into CASSFAGETEAFF.

The chain carries TRBV29-1 and TRBJ2-1; 8 bases agree with TRBD2. After removal of 3 bases from V and 4 bases from J, the junction contained 5 bases not matched to a gene. Germline V gene sequence: CDR1 SQVTM, CDR2 ANQGSEA. This CDR3 has 14 residues. The CDR3: CSVDTSGHYNEQFF. CDR3 bases: TGCAGCGTTGATACTAGCGGTCATTACAATGAGCAGTTCTTC.

V and J are TRBV7-2 and TRBJ2-7; weak D call: TRBD2 (6 bases). CDR3 length: 13 residues. CDR1 and CDR2 from the germline V gene are SGHTA and FQGNSA. V lost 1 base and J 6 bases, leaving 10 bases between the germline ends. The CDR3, as DNA: TGTGCCAGCAGCTTAGAAGGGAGGCTCGAGCAGTACTTC. This gives the protein CASSLEGRLEQYF.

This sequence joins TRBV7-9 and TRBJ2-7, with a weak D call TRBD1 (5 bases). The CDR3 length is 15 residues. Trimming shortened V by 5 bases and J by 3 bases, and 17 bases separated the two germline ends. Germline loops: CDR1 SEHNR, CDR2 FQNEAQ (reference sequence). The CDR3 DNA is TGTGCCAGCAGCCCACCAAGGGGCTCAAACTACGAGCAGTACTTC. This gives the protein CASSPPRGSNYEQYF.